The T cell receptor (beta chain) described here comes from a study of blood T cell repertoires in COVID-19. Study-level background: The United States, Italy and Spain provided the acute and convalescent COVID-19 samples.

In the authors' methods: Cell counts per sample came from amplifying reference gene primers. The repertoire was sequenced with immunoSEQ multiplex PCR; TCRdb's copy has only in-frame clones and lacks some. V, J and clone size were drawn from that table, and D and trimming were deduced from the DNA. The sample lists a few hundred thousand clones; around 90% were seen once. The count of this clone is one. V lost 4 bases to trimming and J lost 2 bases; unmatched junction nucleotides: 7. This CDR3 contains 18 residues. The sequencing input was peripheral blood. The clonotype comes from a man in his fifties or sixties who had recovered from COVID-19. The V call is TRBV23-1, the J call TRBJ2-6, with TRBD1 identical over 11 bases. TRBV23-1 is flagged as an ORF with uncertain function. CDR3 sequence (DNA): TGCGCCAGCAGTCTCCACGGACAGGGGGCGCCTGGGGCCAACGTCCTGACTTTC. Encoded protein: CASSLHGQGAPGANVLTF.